The clone carrying this T cell receptor (beta chain) was observed many times. Its antigen is unknown. Trimming took 2 bases from V and 6 from J; bases not matched to a gene: 6. Germline CDR1 and CDR2: MNHEY and SVGAGI. The CDR3 sequence is 14 residues long. RNA served as the template for amplifying TCR beta CDR3 regions. Following a first-round RT-PCR that used HTBI primers, a second-round multiplex PCR was carried out. TCRdb independently ran MiXCR on the multiplex PCR reads; one entry per CDR3 protein. This sample yields about 160,000 distinct CDR3 sequences, of which over 35% are seen a single time; around 5.8% belongs to the top ten. The data originate from a study of Graves' ophthalmopathy and Graves' hyperthyroidism. Study outcomes and limitations: In predicting ophthalmopathy progression, the model reached roughly 71% sensitivity and around 72% specificity. Clonotypes were expanded in thyroid at above 0.001 frequency, and most also appeared in blood.

Among the exclusions were patients with other autoimmune diseases, uncontrolled infections, pregnancy or lactation. More than 7.5 ml of fresh blood yielded the PBMCs by density gradient. The sequenced sample consisted of peripheral blood. The clonotype comes from a woman between 35 and 50 years old with Graves' ophthalmopathy. The chain employs TRBV6-5 and TRBJ2-7, with 8 bases matching TRBD1. CDR3 nucleotide sequence: TGTGCCAGCAGTTACGACAGGGGTCGGGGCGAGCAGTACTTC. Protein sequence: CASSYDRGRGEQYF.